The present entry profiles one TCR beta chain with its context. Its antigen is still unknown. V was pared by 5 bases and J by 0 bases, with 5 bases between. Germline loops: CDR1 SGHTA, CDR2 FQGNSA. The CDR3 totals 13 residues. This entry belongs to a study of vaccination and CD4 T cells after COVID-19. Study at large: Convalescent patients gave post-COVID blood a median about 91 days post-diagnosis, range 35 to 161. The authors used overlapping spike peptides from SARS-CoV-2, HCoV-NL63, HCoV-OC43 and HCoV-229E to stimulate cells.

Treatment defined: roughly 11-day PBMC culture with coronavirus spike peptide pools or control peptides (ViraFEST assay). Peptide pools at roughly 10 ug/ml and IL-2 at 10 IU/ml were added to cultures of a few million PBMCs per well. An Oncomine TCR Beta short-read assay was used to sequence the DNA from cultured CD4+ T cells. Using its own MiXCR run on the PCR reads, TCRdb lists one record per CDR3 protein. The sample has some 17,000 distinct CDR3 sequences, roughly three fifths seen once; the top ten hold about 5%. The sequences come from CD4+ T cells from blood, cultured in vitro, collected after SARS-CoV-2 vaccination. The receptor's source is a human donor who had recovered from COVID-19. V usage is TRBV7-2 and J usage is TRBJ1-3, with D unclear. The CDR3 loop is CASSLTSGNTIYF. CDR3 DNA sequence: TGTGCCAGCAGCCTAACCTCTGGAAACACCATATATTTT.